This T cell receptor beta chain derives from a study of monozygotic twins with inflammatory bowel disease. Whole-study findings and limits: Inverse Simpson values showed less TCRbeta diversity in IBD patients than in their healthy co-twins.

From germline, CDR1 is SQVTM and CDR2 ANQGSEA. This CDR3 comprises 13 residues. Making cDNA involved eight separate reactions per sample. Reanalyzing the 5' RACE reads, TCRdb keeps one entry per CDR3 protein, without DNA. The sample has approximately 400,000 distinct CDR3 sequences, and its top ten clones hold more than 2%. In regard to this clonotype: Its antigen is not known.

This sequence was found in a human donor with ulcerative colitis or Crohn's disease, or a healthy co-twin of an affected twin (not recorded which). The specimen was blood. The gene calls are TRBV29-1 and TRBJ1-2; TCRdb's D call, TRBD1, is unchecked because there is no DNA. The CDR3 region is CSVLGAGVYGYTF.